This T cell receptor beta chain was sequenced for a study of cytomegalovirus exposure and HLA in healthy donors. Study overall: Of 300 to 450 genotyped donors, approximately 80% clustered with self-reported Caucasian donors.

The PCR made use of 60 Vbeta and 13 Jbeta primers. Only in-frame clones appear in the TCRdb table, and some are missing; sequencing was by immunoSEQ multiplex PCR. Of about 190,000 clones listed, roughly 80% are singletons. V was shortened by 7 bases and J by 0 bases, with 6 bases between the two germline ends. Germline V gene lookup returns CDR1 DFQATT and CDR2 SNEGSKA (reference sequence). The CDR3 covers 11 residues. This clone has only one observation. Every donor was a healthy person donating bone marrow. The chain joins TRBV20-1 to TRBJ2-5, with a possible D match to TRBD1 (5 bases). Material for sequencing was PBMCs. The clonotype was recovered from a woman younger than 35 in good health and CMV-seronegative. CDR3 loop: CSGQYQETQYF. CDR3 sequence (DNA): TGCAGTGGACAGTACCAAGAGACCCAGTACTTC.